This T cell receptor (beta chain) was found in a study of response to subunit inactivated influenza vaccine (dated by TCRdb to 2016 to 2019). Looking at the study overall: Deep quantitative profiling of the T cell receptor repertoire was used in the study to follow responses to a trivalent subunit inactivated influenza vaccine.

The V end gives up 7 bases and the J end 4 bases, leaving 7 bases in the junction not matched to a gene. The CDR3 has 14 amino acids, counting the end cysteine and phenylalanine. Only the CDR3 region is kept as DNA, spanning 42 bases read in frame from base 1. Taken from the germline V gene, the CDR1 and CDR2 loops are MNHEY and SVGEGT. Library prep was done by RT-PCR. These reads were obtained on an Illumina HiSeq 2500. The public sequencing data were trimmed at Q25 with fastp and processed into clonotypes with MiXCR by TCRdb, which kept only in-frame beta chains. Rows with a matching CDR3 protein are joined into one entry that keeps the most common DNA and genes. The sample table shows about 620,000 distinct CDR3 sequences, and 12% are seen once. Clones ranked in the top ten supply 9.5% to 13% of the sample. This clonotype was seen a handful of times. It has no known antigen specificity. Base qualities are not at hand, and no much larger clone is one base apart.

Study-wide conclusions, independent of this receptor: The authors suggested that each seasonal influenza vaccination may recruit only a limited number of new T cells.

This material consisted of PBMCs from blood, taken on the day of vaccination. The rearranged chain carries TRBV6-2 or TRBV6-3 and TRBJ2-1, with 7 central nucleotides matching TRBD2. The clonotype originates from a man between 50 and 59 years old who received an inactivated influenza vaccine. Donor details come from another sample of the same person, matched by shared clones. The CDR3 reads CASTRLASYNEQFF. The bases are TGTGCCAGCACCAGACTAGCCTCATACAATGAGCAGTTCTTC.